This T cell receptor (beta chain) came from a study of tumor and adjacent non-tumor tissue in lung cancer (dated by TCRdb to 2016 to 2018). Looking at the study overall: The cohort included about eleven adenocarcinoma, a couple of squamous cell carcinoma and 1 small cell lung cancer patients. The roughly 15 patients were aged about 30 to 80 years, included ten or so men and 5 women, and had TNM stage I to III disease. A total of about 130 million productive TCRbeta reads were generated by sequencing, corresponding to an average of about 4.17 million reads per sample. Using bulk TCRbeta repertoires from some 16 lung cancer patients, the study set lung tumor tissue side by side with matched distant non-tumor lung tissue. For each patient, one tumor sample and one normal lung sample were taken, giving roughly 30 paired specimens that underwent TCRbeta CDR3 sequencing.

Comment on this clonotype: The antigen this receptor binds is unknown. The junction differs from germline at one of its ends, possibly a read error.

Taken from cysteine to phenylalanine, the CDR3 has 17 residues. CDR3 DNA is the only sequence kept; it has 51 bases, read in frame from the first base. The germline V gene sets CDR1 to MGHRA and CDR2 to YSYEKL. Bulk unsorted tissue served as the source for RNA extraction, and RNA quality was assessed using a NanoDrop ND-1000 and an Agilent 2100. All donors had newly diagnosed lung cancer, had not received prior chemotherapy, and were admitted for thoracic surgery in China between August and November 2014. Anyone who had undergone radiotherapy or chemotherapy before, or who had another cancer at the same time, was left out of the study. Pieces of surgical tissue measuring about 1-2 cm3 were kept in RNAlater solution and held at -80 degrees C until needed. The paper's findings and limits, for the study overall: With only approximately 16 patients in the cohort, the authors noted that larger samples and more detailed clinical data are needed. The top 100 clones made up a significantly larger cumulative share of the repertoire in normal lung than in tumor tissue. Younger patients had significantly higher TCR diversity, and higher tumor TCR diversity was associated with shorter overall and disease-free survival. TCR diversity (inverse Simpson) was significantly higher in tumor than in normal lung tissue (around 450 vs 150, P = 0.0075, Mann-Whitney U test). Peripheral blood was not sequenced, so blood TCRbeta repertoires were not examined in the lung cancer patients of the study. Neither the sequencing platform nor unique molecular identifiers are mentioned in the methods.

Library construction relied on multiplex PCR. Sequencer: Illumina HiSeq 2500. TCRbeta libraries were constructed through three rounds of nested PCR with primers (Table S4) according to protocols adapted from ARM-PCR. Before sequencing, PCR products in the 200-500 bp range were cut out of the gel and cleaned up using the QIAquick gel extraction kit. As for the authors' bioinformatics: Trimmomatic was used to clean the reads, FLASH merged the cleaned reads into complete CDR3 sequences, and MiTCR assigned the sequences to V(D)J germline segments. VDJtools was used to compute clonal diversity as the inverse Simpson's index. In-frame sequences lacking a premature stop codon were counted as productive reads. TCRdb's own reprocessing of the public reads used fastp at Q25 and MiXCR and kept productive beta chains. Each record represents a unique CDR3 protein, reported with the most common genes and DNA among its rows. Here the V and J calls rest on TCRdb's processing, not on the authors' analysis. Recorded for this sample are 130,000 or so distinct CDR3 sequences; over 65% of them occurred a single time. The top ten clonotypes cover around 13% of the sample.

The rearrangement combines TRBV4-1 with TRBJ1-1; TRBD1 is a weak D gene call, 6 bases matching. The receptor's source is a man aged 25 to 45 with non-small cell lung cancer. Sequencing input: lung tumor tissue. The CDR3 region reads CASSPRGGGQKNTETFF. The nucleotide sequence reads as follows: TGCGCCAGTAGCCCCCGAGGGGGGGGACAAAAAAACACTGAAACTTTCTTT.